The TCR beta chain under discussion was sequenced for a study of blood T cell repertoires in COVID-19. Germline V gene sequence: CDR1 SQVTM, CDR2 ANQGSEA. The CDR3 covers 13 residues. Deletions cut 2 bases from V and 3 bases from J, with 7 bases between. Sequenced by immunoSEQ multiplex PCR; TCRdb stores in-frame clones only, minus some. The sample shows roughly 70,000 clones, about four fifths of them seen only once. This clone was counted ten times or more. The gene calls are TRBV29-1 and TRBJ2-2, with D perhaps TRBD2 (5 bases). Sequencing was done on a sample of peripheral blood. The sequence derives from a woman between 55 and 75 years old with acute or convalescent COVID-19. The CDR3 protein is CSVERGYTGELFF. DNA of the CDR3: TGCAGCGTTGAACGGGGATACACCGGGGAGCTGTTTTTT.